Listed below are T cell receptor beta chains from one sample, sequenced in a study of blood T cell repertoires in COVID-19. Sequencing used immunoSEQ multiplex PCR; TCRdb keeps in-frame clones, though not all of them. Of about 95,000 clones in the sample, approximately 91% are singletons; the top ten hold roughly 3.5%. The source material was peripheral blood. The source of these receptors is a woman between 65 and 79 years old with acute or convalescent COVID-19. The CDR3 runs from the conserved cysteine through the conserved F or W. D genes are given only for firm matches. Clone sizes are given selectively: once, few, many, or a class where the clone is expanded.

clone_size j_call cdr3_length v_call d_call cdr3_aa cdr3_nt
. TRBJ2-5 18 TRBV7-2 . CASSLVFGLAPGQETQYF TGTGCCAGCAGCTTAGTGTTCGGGCTAGCCCCAGGCCAAGAGACCCAGTACTTC
. TRBJ2-1 17 TRBV5-1 . CASSPIPGRNSYNEQFF TGCGCCAGCAGCCCGATCCCGGGAAGAAACTCCTACAATGAGCAGTTCTTC
. TRBJ1-2 13 TRBV24-1 . CATSVGGPDGYTF TGTGCCACCAGTGTTGGGGGCCCGGATGGCTACACCTTC
. TRBJ1-5 13 TRBV6-5 . CASREGPNQPQHF TGTGCCAGCAGGGAGGGACCCAATCAGCCCCAGCATTTT
. TRBJ2-1 18 TRBV6-2/TRBV6-3 TRBD2 CASSYPSSLAGVFDEQFF TGTGCCAGCAGTTACCCCTCCTCTCTAGCGGGAGTGTTCGATGAGCAGTTCTTC
. TRBJ2-1 13 TRBV29-1 . CSVGTGSYNEQFF TGCAGCGTCGGGACTGGTTCCTACAATGAGCAGTTCTTC
. TRBJ2-5 14 TRBV27 . CASTPGGWQETQYF TGTGCCAGCACCCCAGGAGGGTGGCAAGAGACCCAGTACTTC
. TRBJ2-2 12 TRBV28 TRBD2 CASQTSSGELFF TGTGCCAGCCAGACTAGCAGCGGGGAGCTGTTTTTT
once TRBJ2-2 15 TRBV25-1 . CASRGTGTNTGELFF TGTGCCAGCAGGGGCACAGGGACGAACACCGGGGAGCTGTTTTTT
. TRBJ1-5 16 TRBV16 . CASSQFNFSIAQPQHF TGTGCCAGCAGCCAATTCAATTTCTCTATAGCTCAGCCCCAGCATTTT
. TRBJ2-3 15 TRBV2 TRBD1 CASRTGQGGGDTQYF TGTGCCAGCAGAACCGGACAGGGTGGAGGAGATACGCAGTATTTT
. TRBJ1-4 14 TRBV6-5 TRBD1 CASSLGGVSEKLFF TGTGCCAGCAGTTTAGGGGGCGTTAGTGAAAAACTGTTTTTT
. TRBJ1-1 16 TRBV12-5 TRBD1 CASGRDRGRLGTEAFF TGTGCTAGTGGCCGGGACAGGGGGCGCCTTGGCACTGAAGCTTTCTTT
. TRBJ2-1 17 TRBV4-1 TRBD1 CASSQEATGQIYNEQFF TGCGCCAGCAGCCAAGAGGCTACGGGACAGATTTACAATGAGCAGTTCTTC
. TRBJ2-3 16 TRBV18 . CASSPSERASVDTQYF TGTGCCAGCTCACCATCCGAGAGAGCTTCGGTGGATACGCAGTATTTT
few TRBJ1-2 13 TRBV28 . CASSLRGWGGYTF TGTGCCAGCAGTTTAAGGGGGTGGGGTGGCTACACCTTC
. TRBJ1-2 14 TRBV27 . CASSPRQDNIGYTF TGTGCCAGCAGTCCACGACAGGATAATATCGGCTACACCTTC
few TRBJ1-1 16 TRBV15 TRBD1 CATSRETGGANTEAFF TGTGCCACCAGCAGAGAGACAGGGGGCGCGAACACTGAAGCTTTCTTT
. TRBJ1-2 14 TRBV6-5 . CASSKGNLAYGYTF TGTGCCAGCAGTAAGGGGAATTTGGCCTATGGCTACACCTTC
. TRBJ2-1 16 TRBV5-8 TRBD2 CASSSGLAGPKGEQFF TGTGCCAGCAGCTCGGGACTAGCGGGCCCAAAGGGTGAGCAGTTCTTC
. TRBJ2-2 15 TRBV6-6 . CASSPGTSNTGELFF TGTGCCAGCAGTCCCGGGACTTCCAACACCGGGGAGCTGTTTTTT
few TRBJ1-6 14 TRBV21-1 . CASRTLHYNSPLHF TGTGCCAGTAGGACATTACACTATAATTCACCCCTCCACTTT
. TRBJ2-1 13 TRBV9 . CASAKGQLNEQFF TGTGCCAGCGCCAAGGGGCAGCTCAATGAGCAGTTCTTC
. TRBJ2-7 15 TRBV27 TRBD1 CASSLKRDRAYEQYF TGTGCCAGCAGTTTAAAGCGGGACAGGGCTTACGAGCAGTACTTC
. TRBJ1-5 16 TRBV2 . CASSGKQGNSNQPQHF TGTGCCAGCAGCGGGAAACAGGGTAATAGCAATCAGCCCCAGCATTTT
once TRBJ1-1 16 TRBV18 TRBD1 CASSLGQGASNTEAFF TGTGCCAGCTCACTGGGACAGGGAGCCTCGAACACTGAAGCTTTCTTT
. TRBJ2-1 17 TRBV4-2 TRBD2 CASSQEARLAGSNEQFF TGTGCCAGCAGCCAAGAAGCAAGACTAGCGGGAAGCAATGAGCAGTTCTTC
. TRBJ1-6 15 TRBV18 . CASSPSRTGESPLHF TGTGCCAGCTCACCATCCAGGACCGGGGAGTCACCCCTCCACTTT
. TRBJ1-2 16 TRBV27 TRBD1 CASSPLGTGGFSGYTF TGTGCCAGCAGTCCTCTCGGGACAGGGGGCTTCTCTGGCTACACCTTC
. TRBJ1-4 13 TRBV5-1 . CASSLGPSEKLFF TGCGCCAGCAGCTTGGGGCCCTCAGAAAAACTGTTTTTT
. TRBJ1-1 15 TRBV4-1 . CASSQVGSRNTEAFF TGCGCCAGCAGCCAAGTCGGGAGTAGGAACACTGAAGCTTTCTTT
. TRBJ2-5 14 TRBV5-1 . CASSLAGFRETQYF TGCGCCAGCAGCTTGGCCGGGTTTCGAGAGACCCAGTACTTC
. TRBJ2-6 17 TRBV5-1 . CASSSRQTLSGANVLTF TGCGCCAGCAGCTCCCGACAGACACTCTCTGGGGCCAACGTCCTGACTTTC
once TRBJ2-1 15 TRBV5-1 . CASSRGSESYNEQFF TGCGCCAGCTCGCGAGGGAGTGAATCCTACAATGAGCAGTTCTTC
. TRBJ2-1 15 TRBV5-1 . CASSSLGGDYNEQFF TGCGCCAGCAGCTCCTTAGGGGGGGATTACAATGAGCAGTTCTTC
. TRBJ2-1 15 TRBV6-4 TRBD2 CASSPLSGRGVEQFF TGTGCCAGCAGCCCCCTTAGCGGGAGGGGGGTTGAGCAGTTCTTC
few TRBJ1-2 15 TRBV19 . CASSISVEGRRGYTF TGTGCCAGTAGTATATCCGTCGAGGGCCGGCGTGGCTACACCTTC
. TRBJ1-2 12 TRBV29-1 . CSVTVANYGYTF TGCAGCGTGACAGTCGCTAACTATGGCTACACCTTC
once TRBJ2-3 12 TRBV29-1 . CSATASTDTQYF TGCAGCGCGACAGCCAGCACAGATACGCAGTATTTT
. TRBJ2-1 12 TRBV12-3/TRBV12-4 . CASNYQGYEQFF TGTGCCAGCAACTATCAGGGGTACGAGCAGTTCTTC